Listed below are T cell receptor beta chains from one sample, sequenced in a study of control samples from healthy donors and cancer patients. Clones were sequenced by immunoSEQ multiplex PCR, and TCRdb holds only the in-frame ones, with some missing. The sample lists 55,000 to 70,000 clones; about 91% were seen once. Sequenced material: PBMCs. The receptors originated from a man under 40 with colorectal cancer. Both conserved end residues are part of each CDR3. The D gene is left open where the match is weak. Clone size is stated in some rows and not others, as once, few, many or a class when expanded.

CDR3 protein: CASSRQEDQPQHF
CDR3 DNA: TGTGCCAGCTCACGACAGGAGGATCAGCCCCAGCATTTT
D gene: -
J gene: TRBJ1-5
V gene: TRBV18
clone size: -

CDR3 protein: CASSSGGREDSPLHF
CDR3 DNA: TGCGCCAGCAGCTCGGGGGGCAGGGAGGATTCACCCCTCCACTTT
D gene: -
J gene: TRBJ1-6
V gene: TRBV5-1
clone size: -

CDR3 protein: CASSLSGGGYNEQFF
CDR3 DNA: TGTGCCAGCAGCCTTAGCGGGGGCGGCTACAATGAGCAGTTCTTC
D gene: TRBD2
J gene: TRBJ2-1
V gene: TRBV5-6
clone size: -

CDR3 protein: CASSSLGGGNEQFF
CDR3 DNA: TGTGCCAGCAGCTCACTAGGGGGCGGGAATGAGCAGTTCTTC
D gene: TRBD1
J gene: TRBJ2-1
V gene: TRBV5-6
clone size: -

CDR3 protein: CASGTSGLENTGELFF
CDR3 DNA: TGTGCCAGCGGGACTAGCGGTTTAGAAAACACCGGGGAGCTGTTTTTT
D gene: TRBD2
J gene: TRBJ2-2
V gene: TRBV28
clone size: few

CDR3 protein: CASSLDSQGYNEQFF
CDR3 DNA: TGTGCCAGCAGCTTAGATTCTCAGGGCTACAATGAGCAGTTCTTC
D gene: -
J gene: TRBJ2-1
V gene: TRBV7-9
clone size: -

CDR3 protein: CASRAQGRRAEGPFF
CDR3 DNA: TGTGCCAGCAGGGCACAAGGGAGAAGGGCAGAAGGGCCTTTCTTT
D gene: -
J gene: TRBJ1-1
V gene: TRBV6-5
clone size: once

CDR3 protein: CASSLSTWSGSYNEQFF
CDR3 DNA: TGTGCCAGCAGTTTATCCACCTGGAGTGGGTCCTACAATGAGCAGTTCTTC
D gene: -
J gene: TRBJ2-1
V gene: TRBV27
clone size: -

CDR3 protein: CASSEQGSPGELFF
CDR3 DNA: TGTGCCAGTAGTGAACAGGGTTCTCCCGGGGAGCTGTTTTTT
D gene: -
J gene: TRBJ2-2
V gene: TRBV19
clone size: -

CDR3 protein: CASSESASFYSNQPQHF
CDR3 DNA: TGTGCCAGCAGTGAATCAGCCAGTTTTTATAGCAATCAGCCCCAGCATTTT
D gene: -
J gene: TRBJ1-5
V gene: TRBV6-1
clone size: -

CDR3 protein: CASSRTPTGLYGYTF
CDR3 DNA: TGTGCCAGCAGTCGGACTCCGACAGGGCTTTATGGCTACACCTTC
D gene: TRBD1
J gene: TRBJ1-2
V gene: TRBV27
clone size: -

CDR3 protein: CASSLAPGQGGFNEKLFF
CDR3 DNA: TGTGCCAGCAGCTTAGCCCCGGGACAGGGTGGCTTTAATGAAAAACTGTTTTTT
D gene: TRBD1
J gene: TRBJ1-4
V gene: TRBV7-9
clone size: -

CDR3 protein: CASSQGGIGYTF
CDR3 DNA: TGTGCCAGCAGCCAAGGTGGGATCGGCTACACCTTC
D gene: -
J gene: TRBJ1-2
V gene: TRBV3-1/TRBV3-2
clone size: -

CDR3 protein: CATTLIPFEAFF
CDR3 DNA: TGTGCCACTACGCTCATACCTTTTGAAGCTTTCTTT
D gene: -
J gene: TRBJ1-1
V gene: TRBV6-5
clone size: -

CDR3 protein: CASSVGDRLGPQHF
CDR3 DNA: TGTGCCAGCAGCGTTGGGGACCGCCTTGGGCCCCAGCATTTT
D gene: -
J gene: TRBJ1-5
V gene: TRBV9
clone size: -

CDR3 protein: CASRNGGYGYTF
CDR3 DNA: TGTGCCAGCAGAAACGGGGGGTATGGCTACACCTTC
D gene: -
J gene: TRBJ1-2
V gene: TRBV9
clone size: -

CDR3 protein: CASSQAGVGEQFF
CDR3 DNA: TGTGCCAGTAGTCAGGCAGGAGTAGGAGAGCAGTTCTTC
D gene: -
J gene: TRBJ2-1
V gene: TRBV19
clone size: -

CDR3 protein: CASSLDGGGDEKLFF
CDR3 DNA: TGCGCCAGCAGCTTGGACGGGGGAGGAGACGAAAAACTGTTTTTT
D gene: -
J gene: TRBJ1-4
V gene: TRBV5-1
clone size: -

CDR3 protein: CASSFAYEQYF
CDR3 DNA: TGTGCCAGCAGCTTCGCCTACGAGCAGTACTTC
D gene: -
J gene: TRBJ2-7
V gene: TRBV5-4
clone size: -

CDR3 protein: CASSLRGLEGYTF
CDR3 DNA: TGTGCCAGCAGCTTACGTGGGCTAGAAGGCTACACCTTC
D gene: -
J gene: TRBJ1-2
V gene: TRBV7-2
clone size: -